The 26 T cell receptor beta chains below were found in one sample sequenced in a study of radiation and T cells in renal cell carcinoma. Only in-frame clones appear in the TCRdb table, and some are missing; sequencing was by immunoSEQ multiplex PCR. The data hold just over 95,000 clones, with 70% to 85% observed a single time. Time point indicated: blood 4 weeks post-SBRT, at nephrectomy. This sample's treatment: 15 Gy SBRT to primary tumor, nephrectomy 4 weeks later. Here the sequenced sample was blood, taken from a patient whose treatment included radiotherapy and nephrectomy. The receptors originated from a man aged 55 to 70 with renal cell carcinoma.

Only one count was recorded for this clone. The chain recombines TRBV28 with TRBJ1-1; possibly TRBD1 for D (5 bases). CDR1 and CDR2 (germline): MDHEN, SYDVKM. Trimming took off 3 bases at V and 1 base at J, with 12 bases between the two ends. CDR3 length equals 15 residues. The CDR3 protein is CASSLGRIANTEAFF. The CDR3 bases are TGTGCCAGCAGTTTGGGGCGGATAGCGAACACTGAAGCTTTCTTT.

This rearrangement joins TRBV6-5 to TRBJ2-7; 7 nucleotides agree with TRBD1. The CDR3 extends over 15 amino acids. Germline-derived CDR1 and CDR2 are MNHEY and SVGAGI. J lost 6 bases, V lost 1 base, and 9 bases had no gene match. The CDR3 region has the DNA TGTGCCAGCAGTTACTTACCGGGACAGACTACCGAGCAGTACTTC. Translation: CASSYLPGQTTEQYF.

For the CDR3, the DNA is TGTGCCAGCAGCCCTGACCCAGGGAGGGTTATTGGAAACACCATATATTTT. Its translation is CASSPDPGRVIGNTIYF. The chain is built from TRBV27 and TRBJ1-3; D might be TRBD1 (5 bases). Trimming cost V 6 bases and J 3 bases, with 21 bases left between them. CDR3 length: 17 amino acids. CDR1 is MNHEY, CDR2 SMNVEV, per germline (reference sequence).

V gene TRBV7-2 combines with J gene TRBJ2-1, with no clear D. The CDR3 loop spans 11 amino acids. Trimming took off 5 bases at V and 8 bases at J, with 7 bases between the two ends. Germline V gives CDR1 SGHTA, CDR2 FQGNSA. CDR3 nucleotide sequence: TGTGCCAGCAGCCTTGCCCATGAGCAGTTCTTC. This encodes CASSLAHEQFF.

The chain joins TRBV7-9 to TRBJ1-4; no firm D call. The CDR3 has 15 amino acids. Germline CDR1 SEHNR, CDR2 FQNEAQ (reference sequence). V lost 5 bases and J 4 bases, leaving 14 bases between the germline ends. This CDR3 reads CASSPRGALNEKLFF. The DNA for the CDR3 is TGTGCCAGCAGCCCTCGAGGTGCCCTTAATGAAAAACTGTTTTTT.

The CDR3 DNA sequence: TGTGCCAGTAGTATAGACGCAGGTTTCACGTACGGCTACACCTTC. This codes for CASSIDAGFTYGYTF. The rearrangement links TRBV19 to TRBJ1-2; D is undetermined. Trimming cost V 0 bases and J 8 bases, with 16 bases left between them. The germline gives CDR1 LNHDA, CDR2 SQIVND (reference sequence). This CDR3 contains 15 residues.

This chain links TRBV4-3 with TRBJ2-2; no clear D gene. The germline V and J ends were trimmed by 0 bases and 0 bases, with 8 bases remaining between them. CDR1 is LGHNA and CDR2 is YSLEER in the germline V gene. The CDR3 contains 16 residues. The CDR3, as DNA: TGCGCCAGCAGCCAAGACTCCAGGACGAACACCGGGGAGCTGTTTTTT. As protein: CASSQDSRTNTGELFF.

This sequence joins TRBV15 and TRBJ1-3; 9 bases map to TRBD1. CDR3 size: 17 residues. Germline CDR1 LNHNV, CDR2 YYDKDF (reference sequence). V lost 1 base, J lost 4 bases, and 8 bases stayed unmatched. For the CDR3, the DNA is TGTGCCACCAGCAGAGGCGGCGGACAGGGGTACGGAAACACCATATATTTT. It encodes CATSRGGGQGYGNTIYF.

The chain links TRBV6-5 to TRBJ2-7, with 10 positions matching TRBD2. The CDR3 runs 15 residues. CDR1 is MNHEY, CDR2 SVGAGI, per germline. The junction had 8 bases not matched to a gene; V was cut back by 5 bases and J by 4 bases. CDR3 DNA sequence: TGTGCCAGCAGTCTCGCACGGACTAGCGGATACGAGCAGTACTTC. It specifies CASSLARTSGYEQYF.

This clone was recorded only once. The chain recombines TRBV14 with TRBJ2-5; no clear D. This CDR3 has 13 amino acids. The V gene's germline CDR1 is SGHDN and CDR2 FVKESK. The V gene lost 1 base and the J gene lost 3 bases, with 6 bases spanning the gap. The CDR3 here is CASSQAWEETQYF. The CDR3 bases are TGTGCCAGCAGCCAAGCTTGGGAAGAGACCCAGTACTTC.

The chain employs TRBV6-1 and TRBJ1-5, with 7 bases aligning to TRBD1. Germline trimming cut 2 bases from V and 5 bases from J; bases unmatched to any gene: 6. This CDR3 is built from 15 residues. Germline-derived CDR1 and CDR2 are MNHNS and SASEGT. The CDR3 sequence: CASSERQGGDQPQHF. CDR3 DNA sequence: TGTGCCAGCAGTGAACGACAGGGCGGGGATCAGCCCCAGCATTTT.

The chain links TRBV11-3 to TRBJ2-2; no firm D call. CDR1 and CDR2 (germline): SGHNT, YENEEA. This CDR3 has 15 amino acids. V lost 3 bases and J 7 bases, leaving 15 bases between the germline ends. The CDR3 nucleotides are TGTGCCAGCAGCTTCGGATATGGGGAAGGCGGGGAGCTGTTTTTT. This sequence encodes CASSFGYGEGGELFF.

The rearrangement links TRBV2 to TRBJ2-5; 12 bases are shared with TRBD2. Trimming removed 6 bases from V and 5 bases from J; junction bases left unmatched: 7. The CDR3 consists of 15 residues. Germline V gene data show CDR1 as SNHLY and CDR2 as FYNNEI. The DNA of the CDR3 is TGTGCCAGCAGCCAACTAGCGGGAGGCCGGGAGACCCAGTACTTC. Its protein product is CASSQLAGGRETQYF.

This clone was counted many times. CDR3 region: CASSWNTEAFF. The CDR3 DNA sequence: TGTGCCAGCAGTTGGAACACTGAAGCTTTCTTT. V is TRBV28 and J is TRBJ1-1; D not resolved. V lost 4 bases and J 1 base, leaving 1 base between the germline ends. The germline V gene encodes CDR1 MDHEN and CDR2 SYDVKM. The CDR3 totals 11 residues.

The chain couples TRBV7-9 to TRBJ2-7; maybe TRBD2 (5 bases). Germline V gene data show CDR1 as SEHNR and CDR2 as FQNEAQ (reference sequence). CDR3 length: 14 residues. Trimming removed 4 bases from V and 2 bases from J, with 12 bases in between. The CDR3 nucleotides are TGTGCCAGCAGCTGGCCGGAGGACGCCTACGAGCAGTACTTC. This translates into CASSWPEDAYEQYF.

This chain connects TRBV4-2 to TRBJ2-2; 8 bases are shared with TRBD2. The CDR3 consists of 18 residues. CDR1 is LGHNA and CDR2 is YNFKEQ in the germline V gene. Trimming at V came to 5 bases and at J to 0 bases, leaving 11 bases not matched to a gene. This CDR3 reads CASSFAGTSGANTGELFF. The CDR3 region has the DNA TGTGCCAGCAGCTTCGCCGGGACTAGTGGTGCGAACACCGGGGAGCTGTTTTTT.

V and J are TRBV28 and TRBJ2-3; D is unresolved. Germline CDR1 reads MDHEN; CDR2 reads SYDVKM. V was trimmed by 8 bases and J by 3 bases, leaving 9 bases between them. The CDR3 is 12 amino acids. DNA for the CDR3: TGTGCCAGCGGAGTCGGTACAGATACGCAGTATTTT. Its translation: CASGVGTDTQYF.

The chain has TRBV11-2 and TRBJ2-7, with D unclear. Germline V gene lookup returns CDR1 SGHAT and CDR2 FQNNGV. The CDR3 is 14 amino acids. V shed 5 bases and J shed 3 bases, with 14 bases lying between them. In DNA form, the CDR3 reads TGTGCCAGCAGCCGCGACACCCATGACTACGAGCAGTACTTC. Amino acid sequence: CASSRDTHDYEQYF.

In DNA form, the CDR3 reads TGCGCCAGCAGCGATACCCGGACAGGGGGTGCCTACGAGCAGTACTTC. Protein sequence: CASSDTRTGGAYEQYF. This chain links TRBV5-1 with TRBJ2-7; 10 bases align to TRBD1. Trimming cost V 4 bases and J 2 bases; bases outside gene matches: 9. Germline V gene lookup returns CDR1 SGHRS and CDR2 YFSETQ. The CDR3 sequence is 16 residues long.

The V and J genes are TRBV29-1 and TRBJ2-7; 11 positions match TRBD2. V lost 2 bases to trimming and J lost 5 bases; unmatched junction nucleotides: 2. The CDR3 loop spans 13 amino acids. The V gene's germline CDR1 is SQVTM and CDR2 ANQGSEA. This chain's CDR3 is CSVETSGRDEQYF. The CDR3 DNA sequence: TGCAGCGTTGAAACTAGCGGGAGAGACGAGCAGTACTTC.

J is TRBJ1-2 and V is TRBV7-9; 10 bases line up with TRBD1. This CDR3 has 12 residues. Germline CDR1 and CDR2: SEHNR and FQNEAQ (reference sequence). V was pared by 10 bases and J by 5 bases, with 4 bases of the junction left unmatched. The chain's CDR3 is CATGTGEYGYTF. The CDR3 DNA is TGTGCCACCGGGACAGGGGAATATGGCTACACCTTC.

The rearrangement joins TRBV6-1 to TRBJ2-4; D unclear. Trimming cost V 1 base and J 3 bases, with 7 bases left between them. CDR1 MNHNS and CDR2 SASEGT come from the germline V gene. This CDR3 is built from 14 residues. CDR3 in amino acids: CASSEVDGKNIQYF. The CDR3 region has the DNA TGTGCCAGCAGTGAAGTAGACGGCAAAAACATTCAGTACTTC.

This clone was picked up one time. This chain links TRBV9 with TRBJ2-2, with 9 bases that match TRBD2. The CDR3 covers 15 residues. The germline CDR1 and CDR2 sequences are SGDLS and YYNGEE. The V gene end was trimmed by 4 bases and the J gene end by 6 bases; junction bases not matched to a gene: 7. In nucleotides, the CDR3 is TGTGCCAGCAGCCCGGGCGGGAGGGCCGCCGGGGAGCTGTTTTTT. It translates to CASSPGGRAAGELFF. The variable domain in full, with the rest retrieved from reference TRBV9 and TRBJ2-2, is DSGVTQTPKHLITATGQRVTLRCSPRSGDLSVYWYQQSLDQGLQFLIQYYNGEERAKGNILERFSAQQFPDLHSELNLSSLELGDSALYFCASSPGGRAAGELFFGEGSRLTVL.

The chain has TRBV12-1 and TRBJ2-7; TRBD1, as called in the table, went unchecked against the DNA. TRBV12-1 is classified as a pseudogene. CDR3 length: 11 amino acids. In DNA, the CDR3 is TGTGCCAGCAGCCTGAGGGGGGAGCAGTACTTC. Amino acids: CASSLRGEQYF.

This clone has more than one count but fewer than ten. CDR3 region: CASSPVRVRLYEQYF. CDR3 coding DNA: TGTGCCAGCAGCCCTGTTCGAGTTAGACTCTACGAGCAGTACTTC. This rearrangement joins TRBV7-8 to TRBJ2-7; D uncertain. Trimming left V 5 bases short and J 3 bases short, with 17 bases between. Germline CDR1 and CDR2: SGHVS and FQNEAQ. The CDR3 has 15 amino acids.

The chain has TRBV4-1 and TRBJ2-7; D is perhaps TRBD2 (6 bases). The ends were cut back, 4 bases at V and 3 bases at J, with 10 bases in the middle. Germline V lookup: CDR1 MGHRA, CDR2 YSYEKL. CDR3 length equals 13 residues. The CDR3 reads CASSPGTFYEQYF. CDR3 DNA: TGCGCCAGCAGCCCCGGGACTTTCTACGAGCAGTACTTC.